This T cell receptor beta chain was found in a study of cytomegalovirus exposure and HLA in healthy donors. Looking at the study overall: Of all 400 or so donors who were genotyped, under 90% belonged to the Caucasian-associated ancestry cluster. Study-level points and caveats: Most subjects' HLA-A and HLA-B alleles were reportedly predicted from TCR beta sequences. DRB1 had the most TCR associations and HLA-C the fewest, a later analysis found, with rates varying by HLA locus.

This CDR3 region has 14 residues. V was pared by 7 bases and J by 6 bases, with 16 bases between. Germline lookup yields CDR1 LNHDA and CDR2 SQIVND (reference sequence). This clone was recorded only once. The antigen remains unidentified. The PCR made use of 60 Vbeta and 13 Jbeta primers. Sequenced by immunoSEQ multiplex PCR; TCRdb stores in-frame clones only, minus some. The data contain around 120,000 clones, around three quarters of them singletons. The sequence was collected from a man aged 25-45 years in good health and CMV-seropositive. J is TRBJ2-4 and V is TRBV19; possible D gene TRBD1, 6 bases. The sample consisted of PBMCs. Here the CDR3 reads CASKAQGTLNIQYF. CDR3 coding DNA: TGTGCCAGTAAGGCACAGGGAACGTTAAACATTCAGTACTTC.